These 20 T cell receptor beta chains came from one sample sequenced in a study of low-dose radiotherapy and immunotherapy resistance in tumors (dated by TCRdb to 2022 to 2024). The sample's time point label is to be understood as: before trial treatment. The listed sequencing device is Illumina HiSeq 2500. First-strand cDNA was synthesized using Superscript III and a set of TRAV- and TRBV-specific primers, so that both TCRalpha and TCRbeta chains were covered. An approximately 20-cycle PCR with Phusion amplified the TCRs, pairing a constant-region primer with the adapter that was attached to the V primers. TCRdb reworked the public reads: Q25 trimming with fastp, MiXCR clone assembly, productive beta chains retained. When rows share a CDR3 protein, they turn into one entry using the most common DNA and genes. The sample table shows more than 70,000 distinct CDR3 sequences, and roughly 31% are seen once. Of the sample, around 10% is held by the ten largest clones.

The sequences come from PBMCs, collected before treatment. These receptors were collected from a female donor with ovarian cancer.

This clonotype was detected ten times or more. The rearrangement uses TRBV4-2 and TRBJ2-7; 9 bases are a match to TRBD2. The CDR3 spans 18 residues. CDR1 and CDR2 (germline): LGHNA, YNFKEQ. The V gene end was trimmed by 0 bases and the J gene end by 7 bases; junction bases not matched to a gene: 16. Here the CDR3 reads CASSQEALAGARPVEQYF. In nucleotides, the CDR3 is TGTGCCAGCAGCCAAGAGGCCTTAGCGGGAGCCCGTCCTGTGGAGCAGTACTTC.

This clonotype occurred many times. V is TRBV7-2 and J is TRBJ2-5, with 8 bases matching TRBD2. Germline trimming cut 0 bases from V and 4 bases from J; bases unmatched to any gene: 7. Germline CDR1 SGHTA, CDR2 FQGNSA. The CDR3 contains 16 residues. The CDR3 DNA reads TGTGCCAGCAGCTTAGCGCACGGACTAGCCTCAGAGACCCAGTACTTC. It specifies CASSLAHGLASETQYF.

This clonotype was seen ten or more times. The J gene is TRBJ2-4, the V gene TRBV6-5; D possibly corresponds to TRBD2 (6 bases). Germline CDR1 reads MNHEY; CDR2 reads SVGAGI. The ends were cut back, 5 bases at V and 1 base at J, with 21 bases in the middle. The CDR3 consists of 18 residues. CDR3 bases: TGTGCCAGCAGTCCTTCCTGGAGGGTGATAGGGGCCAAAAACATTCAGTACTTC. Residues: CASSPSWRVIGAKNIQYF.

V gene TRBV29-1 combines with J gene TRBJ2-1; 7 bases align to TRBD1. J gave up 9 bases and V 7 bases, and 12 bases lay outside the gene matches. This CDR3 has 13 amino acids. CDR1 is SQVTM and CDR2 is ANQGSEA in the germline V gene. The CDR3 DNA is TGCAGCGGAAATCGACAGGGCGGTAGTGAGCAGTTCTTC. As protein: CSGNRQGGSEQFF.

In the case of this clonotype: This is likely an artifact of a read error, given a far larger clone one base away. The rearrangement uses TRBV6-5 and TRBJ2-1; TRBD1 is a possible D gene (7 bases). Trimming removed 7 bases from V and 13 bases from J, with 23 bases in between. Germline V CDR1 and CDR2: MNHEY, SVGAGI. The CDR3 loop spans 14 amino acids. The CDR3 here is CASTPGGIQETQFF. The CDR3 DNA sequence: TGTGCCAGCACCCCAGGGGGGATTCAAGAGACCCAGTTCTTC.

The rearrangement joins TRBV11-2 to TRBJ2-7; TRBD2 might be the D (6 bases). Germline V gene data show CDR1 as SGHAT and CDR2 as FQNNGV. V was pared by 2 bases and J by 5 bases, with 13 bases between. The CDR3 extends over 14 amino acids. The DNA for the CDR3 is TGTGCCAGCAGCTTACGAGGCGGGATACACGAGCAGTACTTC. It codes for CASSLRGGIHEQYF.

This clonotype was picked up many times. The chain combines TRBV7-2 with TRBJ2-7, with D unclear. This CDR3 contains 13 residues. The germline V gene encodes CDR1 SGHTA and CDR2 FQGNSA. The ends were cut back, 1 base at V and 4 bases at J, with 8 bases in the middle. The CDR3 DNA follows: TGTGCCAGCAGCTTAGATAGGTGGTACGAGCAGTACTTC. Residues: CASSLDRWYEQYF.

The chain links TRBV12-3 or TRBV12-4 to TRBJ2-7; 8 bases map to TRBD2. CDR3 size: 15 residues. The V gene end was trimmed by 5 bases and the J gene end by 3 bases; junction bases not matched to a gene: 9. The CDR3 is CASSRSGGPSYEQYF. DNA of the CDR3: TGTGCCAGCAGTAGATCGGGAGGGCCAAGCTACGAGCAGTACTTC.

This clonotype was seen ten or more times. This chain connects TRBV5-1 to TRBJ2-3, with D possibly matching TRBD2 (6 bases). Germline assignment: CDR1 SGHRS and CDR2 YFSETQ. CDR3 length: 13 residues. Trimming cost V 4 bases and J 14 bases, with 20 bases left between them. The CDR3 DNA reads as TGCGCCAGCAGCCGCGGGGCTTCCCAGCAGTGGTATTTT. As protein: CASSRGASQQWYF.

Many counts were recorded for this clonotype. This sequence joins TRBV2 and TRBJ1-2; D not resolved. The germline CDR1 and CDR2 sequences are SNHLY and FYNNEI. The V end was cut by 5 bases, the J end by 3 bases, with 7 bases between. CDR3 length equals 12 residues. As DNA, the CDR3 is TGTGCCAGCAGTCTCCGGGACTATGGCTACACCTTC. This gives the protein CASSLRDYGYTF. The whole variable domain, remainder taken from reference TRBV2 and TRBJ1-2, is EPEVTQTPSHQVTQMGQEVILRCVPISNHLYFYWYRQILGQKVEFLVSFYNNEISEKSEIFDDQFSVERPDGSNFTLKIRSTKLEDSAMYFCASSLRDYGYTFGSGTRLTVV.

This clonotype is medium-sized in the sample. V and J are TRBV5-4 and TRBJ2-1, with a possible D match to TRBD2 (6 bases). Trimming removed 0 bases from V and 5 bases from J, with 12 bases in between. CDR3 length: 15 residues. Germline assignment: CDR1 SGHNT and CDR2 YYREEE (reference sequence). CDR3 nucleotide sequence: TGTGCCAGCAGCTTGGTGGCGGGAACAAACAATGAGCAGTTCTTC. Its translation: CASSLVAGTNNEQFF.

The rearrangement links TRBV29-1 to TRBJ2-7; TRBD2 might be the D (7 bases). V was cut by 4 bases and J by 1 base, with 23 bases left in between. The germline V gene encodes CDR1 SQVTM and CDR2 ANQGSEA. CDR3 length: 17 amino acids. CDR3 amino acids: CSVAGGPSGPTSYEQYF. The CDR3 region has the DNA TGCAGCGTTGCCGGGGGGCCTAGCGGACCTACTTCCTACGAGCAGTACTTC.

In its sample, this clonotype was seen many times. The chain carries TRBV5-1 and TRBJ1-4; weak D call: TRBD1 (5 bases). Germline V gene lookup returns CDR1 SGHRS and CDR2 YFSETQ. The CDR3 length is 14 residues. The V gene lost 3 bases and the J gene lost 3 bases, with 9 bases spanning the gap. The CDR3 protein is CASSSGGANEKLFF. The CDR3 DNA follows: TGCGCCAGCAGCTCGGGGGGAGCTAATGAAAAACTGTTTTTT.

This clonotype was observed many times. V and J are TRBV29-1 and TRBJ2-3, with a weak D call TRBD1 (6 bases). The germline V gene encodes CDR1 SQVTM and CDR2 ANQGSEA. V lost 3 bases, J lost 1 base, and 11 bases lay in between. The CDR3 covers 14 residues. The CDR3: CSVEGTTGTDTQYF. CDR3 in DNA: TGCAGCGTTGAGGGGACAACCGGCACAGATACGCAGTATTTT.

This chain uses TRBV28 with TRBJ1-2; D unclear. V lost 7 bases and J lost 0, with 9 bases in between. CDR3 length: 13 amino acids. The V gene's germline CDR1 is MDHEN and CDR2 SYDVKM. For the CDR3, the DNA is TGTGCCAGCATGGTATTAGCTAACTATGGCTACACCTTC. Its translation is CASMVLANYGYTF.

About this clonotype: This sequence may be a read error, since a much larger clone differs from it by one base. The chain combines TRBV6-1 with TRBJ2-2; a possible D gene is TRBD2 (6 bases). CDR1 MNHNS and CDR2 SASEGT come from the germline V gene. The length of the CDR3 is 14 residues. CDR3 in amino acids: CAGTGLLGTGVLFF. The CDR3 DNA sequence: TGTGCCGGAACGGGACTCCTCGGGACCGGGGTGCTGTTTTTT.

This clonotype was counted at least ten times. V gene TRBV7-2 combines with J gene TRBJ2-6, with TRBD1 matching over 10 bases. After removal of 4 bases from V and 3 bases from J, the junction contained 15 bases not matched to a gene. The CDR3 spans 20 residues. Germline CDR1 is SGHTA and CDR2 is FQGNSA. The CDR3 DNA follows: TGTGCCAGCAGCTCTATTAACCGGGACAGGGGTCTCTTTGGGGCCAACGTCCTGACTTTC. Its translation: CASSSINRDRGLFGANVLTF.

This clonotype was recorded many times. The chain joins TRBV4-3 to TRBJ1-1; tentative D call: TRBD1 (5 bases). This CDR3 comprises 17 residues. Per the germline V gene, CDR1 is LGHNA and CDR2 is YSLEER. Between the trimmed V and J ends, which lost 0 bases and 5 bases, there was a span of 19 bases. The CDR3 nucleotides read TGCGCCAGCAGCCAAGATACCAGGGCGTGGGGCAATACTGAAGCTTTCTTT. Its protein is CASSQDTRAWGNTEAFF.

The table lists this clonotype with many counts. DNA for the CDR3: TGTGCCAGCAGTTTGGGGGACTCCGACCACCGCGAGCAGTTCTTC. Translating it yields CASSLGDSDHREQFF. The chain uses TRBV12-3 or TRBV12-4 and TRBJ2-1; possibly TRBD2 for D (6 bases). CDR3 length: 15 residues. V was shortened by 3 bases and J by 10 bases, with 19 bases between the two germline ends.

Of note for this clonotype: Given a far larger clone just one base away, this is likely a sequencing read error. This sequence joins TRBV10-3 and TRBJ2-6; 11 bases fit TRBD1. Germline V gives CDR1 ENHRY, CDR2 SYGVKD. V shed 3 bases, J shed 1 base, and the junction held 2 bases outside the gene matches. The CDR3 consists of 17 residues. This CDR3 is CAISEGTGGSGANVLTF. CDR3 DNA sequence: TGTGCCATCAGTGAAGGGACAGGGGGATCTGGGGCCAACGTCCTGACTTTC.